The 11 T cell receptor beta chains presented below share a single source sample, sequenced in a study of shared clonotypes between healthy human individuals. Assay: immunoSEQ multiplex PCR; the TCRdb copy retains only in-frame clones and omits some. Among fewer than 550,000 clones listed, over 60% were seen once. Sequenced sample: PBMCs. These receptor sequences come from a woman aged 40 to 50 in good health. Some clones in this sample may be carry-over from other donors' samples.

The rearrangement links TRBV18 to TRBJ2-7; D ambiguous. The V and J ends lost 4 bases and 3 bases respectively, with 13 bases between them. This CDR3 has 14 amino acids. Germline V gene sequence: CDR1 KGHSH, CDR2 LQKENI. CDR3 sequence: CASSRSGGYYEQYF. CDR3 DNA sequence: TGTGCCAGCTCACGGTCCGGCGGATACTACGAGCAGTACTTC.

This sequence joins TRBV5-1 and TRBJ2-5, with D perhaps TRBD2 (5 bases). CDR1 and CDR2 from the germline V gene are SGHRS and YFSETQ. V was pared by 5 bases and J by 2 bases, with 16 bases between. The CDR3 is 15 residues long. The CDR3 sequence is CASRPRASRQETQYF. DNA of the CDR3: TGCGCCAGCAGGCCCCGGGCTAGCAGACAAGAGACCCAGTACTTC.

The V call is TRBV2, the J call TRBJ2-1, with D maybe TRBD2 (5 bases). The CDR3 has 12 residues. V was shortened by 6 bases and J by 3 bases, with 6 bases between the two germline ends. Germline loops: CDR1 SNHLY, CDR2 FYNNEI. The CDR3 sequence: CASSGLYNEQFF. CDR3 DNA: TGTGCCAGCAGCGGACTCTACAATGAGCAGTTCTTC.

CDR3 in amino acids: CASSPSGGGISTDTQYF. The CDR3 bases are TGCGCCAGCAGCCCGTCCGGGGGGGGCATAAGCACAGATACGCAGTATTTT. V usage is TRBV4-1 and J usage is TRBJ2-3, with 8 bases identical to TRBD2. This CDR3 has 17 amino acids. V gave up 4 bases and J gave up 0 bases; unmatched junction bases: 9. From germline, CDR1 is MGHRA and CDR2 YSYEKL.

This chain links TRBV7-3 with TRBJ2-1; perhaps TRBD2 as D (6 bases). Germline CDR1 SGHTA, CDR2 FQGTGA. Deletions cut 5 bases from V and 9 bases from J, with 17 bases between. The CDR3 extends over 14 amino acids. CDR3 coding DNA: TGTGCCAGCAGCGTGGGGGGTTATCTCGGTGAGCAGTTCTTC. Amino acids: CASSVGGYLGEQFF. Based on the CDR3 plus reference TRBV7-3 and TRBJ2-1, the full variable domain is GAGVSQTPSNKVTEKGKYVELRCDPISGHTALYWYRQSLGQGPEFLIYFQGTGAADDSGLPNDRFFAVRPEGSVSTLKIQRTERGDSAVYLCASSVGGYLGEQFFGPGTRLTVL.

This sequence joins TRBV4-1 and TRBJ2-3, with a possible D match to TRBD2 (5 bases). From germline, CDR1 is MGHRA and CDR2 YSYEKL. The ends were cut back, 3 bases at V and 6 bases at J, with 19 bases in the middle. The CDR3 is 16 residues long. The CDR3 region has the DNA TGCGCCAGCAGCCATCATGAGAGGGCCTTCGGGGATACGCAGTATTTT. Amino acid sequence: CASSHHERAFGDTQYF.

The gene calls are TRBV19 and TRBJ2-7; D call uncertain. The CDR3 totals 14 residues. Trimming left V 3 bases short and J 0 bases short, with 9 bases between. Looked up from germline, CDR1 is LNHDA and CDR2 is SQIVND (reference sequence). In nucleotides, the CDR3 is TGTGCCAGTAGTATGGAGTTGAGCTCCTACGAGCAGTACTTC. Its protein product is CASSMELSSYEQYF.

The rearrangement links TRBV4-2 to TRBJ1-1; possibly TRBD1 for D (5 bases). The germline CDR1 and CDR2 sequences are LGHNA and YNFKEQ. There are 16 residues in the CDR3. The V gene lost 0 bases and the J gene lost 1 base, with 12 bases spanning the gap. The CDR3 region is CASSQDVAGWNTEAFF. The CDR3 coding sequence is TGTGCCAGCAGCCAAGATGTGGCAGGGTGGAACACTGAAGCTTTCTTT.

This chain links TRBV28 with TRBJ1-3; TRBD1 might be the D (6 bases). Looked up from germline, CDR1 is MDHEN and CDR2 is SYDVKM. Trimming took off 5 bases at V and 2 bases at J, with 13 bases between the two ends. The CDR3 runs 15 residues. The CDR3 region is CASSTGTWAGNTIYF. The DNA of the CDR3 is TGTGCCAGCAGTACCGGGACATGGGCTGGAAACACCATATATTTT.

This clone was seen at least ten times. This chain uses TRBV9 with TRBJ2-1, with TRBD2 matching over 12 bases. This CDR3 is built from 15 residues. V shed 3 bases and J 9 bases; nucleotides not matched to a gene: 7. Germline V gene data show CDR1 as SGDLS and CDR2 as YYNGEE. This CDR3 is CASSETSGSPAEQFF. CDR3 DNA sequence: TGTGCCAGCAGCGAGACTAGCGGGAGCCCGGCTGAGCAGTTCTTC.

CDR3 sequence: CASSLVQVNTEAFF. The CDR3 DNA follows: TGTGCCAGCAGCTTAGTTCAGGTCAACACTGAAGCTTTCTTT. V is TRBV7-9 and J is TRBJ1-1; D not resolved. There are 14 residues in the CDR3. The germline V and J ends were trimmed by 1 base and 2 bases, with 8 bases remaining between them. The germline V gene encodes CDR1 SEHNR and CDR2 FQNEAQ (reference sequence).